The 25 T cell receptor beta chains listed next were all sequenced from one sample in a study of OX40 agonist ivuxolimab in advanced cancers. Assay used: immunoSEQ multiplex PCR; TCRdb lists only in-frame clones, some missing. The table has 30,000 to 35,000 clones, 81% seen once. The sample consisted of CD4+ or CD8+ T cells sorted from blood, taken in a trial of the OX40 agonist ivuxolimab. The source is an adult with an advanced solid tumor such as melanoma, head and neck, liver or kidney cancer.

This chain connects TRBV11-2 to TRBJ1-1; TRBD1 aligns across 7 bases. From germline, CDR1 is SGHAT and CDR2 FQNNGV. The CDR3 runs to 13 residues. Trimming at V came to 5 bases and at J to 4 bases, leaving 4 bases not matched to a gene. CDR3 sequence reads: CASSPTGTTEAFF. In DNA form, the CDR3 reads TGTGCCAGCAGCCCGACAGGGACCACTGAAGCTTTCTTT.

The rearrangement uses TRBV9 and TRBJ1-3, with D hard to call. The CDR3 extends over 17 amino acids. The V end lost 0 bases, the J end lost 0 bases, and 13 bases lay between the germline ends. CDR1 is SGDLS, CDR2 YYNGEE, per germline. The CDR3 DNA reads TGTGCCAGCAGCGTAGACCCCACAGTCAACTCTGGAAACACCATATATTTT. Its protein is CASSVDPTVNSGNTIYF.

This chain links TRBV19 with TRBJ2-1, with D possibly being TRBD1 (6 bases). Trimming left V 3 bases short and J 7 bases short, with 19 bases between. Germline assignment: CDR1 LNHDA and CDR2 SQIVND (reference sequence). This CDR3 is built from 16 residues. The CDR3 DNA follows: TGTGCCAGTAGTATGGGATACGGCAGGGGAAGGAATGAGCAGTTCTTC. As protein: CASSMGYGRGRNEQFF.

The chain employs TRBV18 and TRBJ2-3; the D is unclear. V lost 2 bases and J 0 bases, leaving 6 bases between the germline ends. The CDR3 runs 14 residues. Germline CDR1 is KGHSH and CDR2 is LQKENI. The CDR3 region is CASSPNRSTDTQYF. CDR3 nucleotide sequence: TGTGCCAGCTCACCAAACCGCAGCACAGATACGCAGTATTTT. Based on the CDR3 plus reference TRBV18 and TRBJ2-3, the full variable domain is NAGVMQNPRHLVRRRGQEARLRCSPMKGHSHVYWYRQLPEEGLKFMVYLQKENIIDESGMPKERFSAEFPKEGPSILRIQQVVRGDSAAYFCASSPNRSTDTQYFGPGTRLTVL.

The V and J genes are TRBV7-2 and TRBJ2-5; D gene uncertain. Germline CDR1 and CDR2: SGHTA and FQGNSA. The CDR3 contains 13 residues. Trimming pared 1 base from V and 4 bases from J, leaving 7 bases between. The CDR3 is CASSLGSRETQYF. CDR3 nucleotides: TGTGCCAGCAGCTTAGGGTCCCGAGAGACCCAGTACTTC.

The J gene is TRBJ2-7, the V gene TRBV6-6, with 9 bases fitting TRBD1. Germline loops: CDR1 MNHNY, CDR2 SVGAGI (reference sequence). This CDR3 is built from 13 residues. The V segment lost 7 bases and the J segment 3 bases; nucleotides outside the gene matches: 4. The chain's CDR3 is CASKGQGVYEQYF. The CDR3 nucleotides are TGTGCCAGCAAGGGACAGGGAGTCTACGAGCAGTACTTC.

The V call is TRBV10-3, the J call TRBJ2-7, with 9 nucleotides matching TRBD1. CDR3 length: 12 amino acids. V lost 8 bases, J lost 2 bases, and 1 base stayed unmatched. Germline assignment: CDR1 ENHRY and CDR2 SYGVKD. The CDR3 sequence is CAIGDRAYEQYF. The CDR3 nucleotides read TGTGCCATCGGGGACAGGGCCTACGAGCAGTACTTC.

The chain joins TRBV28 to TRBJ2-7; D unclear. There are 13 residues in the CDR3. Germline V lookup: CDR1 MDHEN, CDR2 SYDVKM. Trimming removed 2 bases from V and 0 bases from J, with 5 bases in between. In DNA, the CDR3 is TGTGCCAGCAGTTTACCAGGCTCCTACGAGCAGTACTTC. Translated, it gives CASSLPGSYEQYF.

V is TRBV5-4 and J is TRBJ2-5; a possible D gene is TRBD2 (5 bases). Germline V gene lookup returns CDR1 SGHNT and CDR2 YYREEE (reference sequence). The CDR3 is 14 amino acids. V lost 4 bases and J lost 4, with 14 bases in between. CDR3: CASSPGGSGETQYF. CDR3 in DNA: TGTGCCAGCAGCCCCGGAGGAAGCGGAGAGACCCAGTACTTC.

The chain recombines TRBV7-2 with TRBJ2-2, with 7 bases aligning to TRBD1. The V and J ends lost 1 base and 8 bases, in that order; junction bases with no gene match: 4. The CDR3 loop spans 14 amino acids. CDR1 and CDR2 from the germline V gene are SGHTA and FQGNSA. The CDR3, as DNA: TGTGCCAGCAGCTTAGGGACAGGCCCGGGGGAGCTGTTTTTT. It translates to CASSLGTGPGELFF.

The chain joins TRBV30 to TRBJ1-2, with TRBD1 as a possible D gene (5 bases). Trimming cost V 4 bases and J 0 bases, with 12 bases left between them. The CDR3 length is 14 residues. From germline, CDR1 is GTSNPN and CDR2 SVGIG (reference sequence). The CDR3 DNA reads TGTGCCTGGAATGCAGGGCGAGCTAACTATGGCTACACCTTC. Translated, it gives CAWNAGRANYGYTF.

The chain carries TRBV28 and TRBJ1-5; D unresolved. From germline, CDR1 is MDHEN and CDR2 SYDVKM. The CDR3 loop spans 15 amino acids. The V end lost 7 bases, the J end lost 2 bases, and 15 bases lay between the germline ends. The CDR3 sequence: CASTQVVLGNQPQHF. Here the CDR3 DNA reads TGTGCCAGCACCCAAGTTGTTCTGGGCAATCAGCCCCAGCATTTT.

The chain links TRBV15 to TRBJ1-6, with TRBD1 matching 8 bases. J lost 6 bases, V lost 5 bases, and 12 bases had no gene match. The V gene's germline CDR1 is LNHNV and CDR2 YYDKDF (reference sequence). The CDR3 loop spans 17 amino acids. CDR3 sequence (DNA): TGTGCCACCAGCCGGCCGGGACAGGCCTTTTTTAATTCACCCCTCCACTTT. It translates to CATSRPGQAFFNSPLHF.

This chain links TRBV4-1 with TRBJ2-1; 13 nucleotides align to TRBD2. V gave up 3 bases and J gave up 0 bases; unmatched junction bases: 8. The CDR3 contains 19 residues. Germline V lookup: CDR1 MGHRA, CDR2 YSYEKL. The CDR3 region has the DNA TGCGCCAGCAGCCACCCACCGGGACTAGCGGGAAGCTCCTACAATGAGCAGTTCTTC. Encoded protein: CASSHPPGLAGSSYNEQFF.

V is TRBV28 and J is TRBJ1-2, with 7 positions matching TRBD1. Trimming took 5 bases from V and 6 from J; bases not matched to a gene: 9. The CDR3 is 14 amino acids. The germline V gene has CDR1 MDHEN and CDR2 SYDVKM. CDR3 sequence (DNA): TGTGCCAGCAGTCGAAGGGGACAGTCCCATGGCTACACCTTC. Translation gives CASSRRGQSHGYTF.

The chain combines TRBV7-9 with TRBJ2-2; the D gene is possibly TRBD1 (7 bases). Germline CDR1 is SEHNR and CDR2 is FQNEAQ (reference sequence). The CDR3 is made up of 15 amino acids. V lost 2 bases to trimming and J lost 4 bases, with 11 bases between them. The CDR3: CASSLRQGGTGELFF. The CDR3 region has the DNA TGTGCCAGCAGCTTACGACAGGGAGGCACCGGGGAGCTGTTTTTT. Drawing the rest from reference TRBV7-9 and TRBJ2-2, the complete variable domain is DTGVSQNPRHKITKRGQNVTFRCDPISEHNRLYWYRQTLGQGPEFLTYFQNEAQLEKSRLLSDRFSAERPKGSFSTLEIQRTEQGDSAMYLCASSLRQGGTGELFFGEGSRLTVL.

The gene calls are TRBV5-1 and TRBJ2-3; maybe TRBD1 (5 bases). There are 14 residues in the CDR3. Germline CDR1 and CDR2: SGHRS and YFSETQ. Trimming removed 2 bases at V and 3 bases at J, with 10 bases between. The CDR3 DNA reads TGCGCCAGCAGCTTCACAGGATCAACAGATACGCAGTATTTT. Amino acid sequence: CASSFTGSTDTQYF.

The CDR3, as DNA: TGTGCCAGCAGCGAACAGGGACTACCGAACACTGAAGCTTTCTTT. It encodes CASSEQGLPNTEAFF. The chain employs TRBV7-3 and TRBJ1-1; D perhaps matches TRBD1 (6 bases). The germline CDR1 and CDR2 sequences are SGHTA and FQGTGA. V was cut by 5 bases and J by 1 base, with 14 bases left in between. CDR3 length: 15 residues. The full variable domain, its missing parts supplied by reference TRBV7-3 and TRBJ1-1, is GAGVSQTPSNKVTEKGKYVELRCDPISGHTALYWYRQSLGQGPEFLIYFQGTGAADDSGLPNDRFFAVRPEGSVSTLKIQRTERGDSAVYLCASSEQGLPNTEAFFGQGTRLTVV.

This clone was recorded once. V gene TRBV30 combines with J gene TRBJ1-5, with TRBD1 as a possible D gene (6 bases). Trimming took 0 bases from V and 4 from J, leaving 7 bases between them. The CDR3 totals 13 residues. The germline gives CDR1 GTSNPN, CDR2 SVGIG (reference sequence). DNA for the CDR3: TGTGCCTGGAGTGTACAGGGAAATCAGCCCCAGCATTTT. It yields the protein CAWSVQGNQPQHF.

The V gene is TRBV5-5, the J gene TRBJ1-4, with D unclear. The CDR3 runs to 13 residues. Germline V gene data show CDR1 as SGHKS and CDR2 as YYEKEE (reference sequence). V lost 5 bases, J lost 4 bases, and 9 bases lay in between. The CDR3 DNA reads TGTGCCAGCAGTGGGCCAGATAATGAAAAACTGTTTTTT. Translated, it gives CASSGPDNEKLFF. Based on the CDR3 plus reference TRBV5-5 and TRBJ1-4, the full variable domain is DAGVTQSPTHLIKTRGQQVTLRCSPISGHKSVSWYQQVLGQGPQFIFQYYEKEERGRGNFPDRFSARQFPNYSSELNVNALLLGDSALYLCASSGPDNEKLFFGSGTQLSVL.

The CDR3 sequence is CASREQGAGGYTF. The CDR3 region has the DNA TGTGCCAGCAGGGAACAGGGGGCCGGTGGCTACACCTTC. V gene TRBV2 combines with J gene TRBJ1-2, with 9 bases lining up with TRBD1. This CDR3 is built from 13 residues. Germline CDR1 and CDR2: SNHLY and FYNNEI. V shed 6 bases and J 7 bases; nucleotides not matched to a gene: 6.

Concerning this clone itself: Different DNA sequences within this sample yield the same CDR3. The chain couples TRBV5-1 to TRBJ2-7; D not certain. CDR3 length equals 12 residues. Trimming took 1 base from V and 4 from J, leaving 6 bases between them. The germline V gene has CDR1 SGHRS and CDR2 YFSETQ. The CDR3 DNA reads as TGCGCCAGCAGCTTGCAAGGGTACGAGCAGTACTTC. Encoded protein: CASSLQGYEQYF.

This rearrangement joins TRBV7-9 to TRBJ1-3; D uncertain. The CDR3 totals 12 residues. V shed 2 bases and J shed 2 bases, with 1 base lying between them. Germline assignment: CDR1 SEHNR and CDR2 FQNEAQ (reference sequence). CDR3 sequence (DNA): TGTGCCAGCAGCTTACCTGGAAACACCATATATTTT. Translating gives CASSLPGNTIYF.

The rearrangement links TRBV11-2 to TRBJ2-1; D is uncertain. CDR1 and CDR2 from the germline V gene are SGHAT and FQNNGV. The V end was cut by 1 base, the J end by 0 bases, with 13 bases between. The length of the CDR3 is 17 residues. CDR3 DNA: TGTGCCAGCAGCTTAGGTCTGGCGGTGAGCTCCTACAATGAGCAGTTCTTC. It codes for CASSLGLAVSSYNEQFF.

This chain uses TRBV9 with TRBJ2-4; tentatively, D is TRBD2 (5 bases). With 0 bases removed from V and 0 bases from J, the gap between germline ends came to 10 bases. The V gene's germline CDR1 is SGDLS and CDR2 YYNGEE. The CDR3 sequence is 16 residues long. The CDR3 sequence: CASSVESGLAKNIQYF. CDR3 DNA sequence: TGTGCCAGCAGCGTAGAATCAGGACTAGCCAAAAACATTCAGTACTTC.